This T cell receptor beta chain came from a study of blood T cell repertoires in COVID-19 (dated by TCRdb to 2020 to 2021). As for the study more broadly: Collaborator samples came from the United States, Italy and Spain and covered acute and convalescent phases of COVID-19. The material from the prospective study consisted of cDNA or gDNA derived from T cells, B-cell-depleted T cells, or PBMCs. Subjects who had been exposed to COVID-19, were actively infected with it, or had recovered from it provided the deeply sampled blood TCRbeta repertoires that made up the dataset. The repertoires were made available in a free public database intended to serve as a resource for research on the immune response to SARS-CoV-2. The samples were drawn from the first 160 participants of the ongoing ImmuneRACE study and from 1,200 or so subjects provided by 6 global collaborators. A de-identified subject ID, COVID-19 status, age in years and sex were almost always included in the sample metadata. HLA class I and class II types, where available, came from metadata supplied by the sample provider rather than from assay-based typing. The research as a whole found: The quantity of clinical and demographic metadata differed by source and by participant and was supplied without curation.

Details on this clone: It lacks a known antigen. Per-base qualities were not stored, and no clone one base away is much larger.

Another Seattle source contributed samples from volunteer blood donors who had recovered from COVID-19. Whole blood was collected in K2EDTA tubes by collaborating institutions according to the institutions' own protocols. For TCRbeta analysis, collaborators shipped samples in one of three forms: frozen whole blood, isolated PBMCs, or DNA extracted from either of those sample types. TCRbeta CDR3 regions were amplified from genomic DNA by means of the immunoSEQ Assay, a bias-controlled multiplex PCR. Under the source paper's analysis protocol: Nucleated cell counts per sample were estimated from amplification of reference gene primers within the assay. To quantify the absolute abundance of each unique TCRbeta CDR3 rearrangement, sequence reads were collapsed and filtered. For each sample, productive Simpson clonality was calculated as the square root of Simpson's diversity index across productive rearrangements. Not all clones reach the TCRdb copy of this immuneACCESS table, which keeps in-frame sequences only. Checked studies attribute under half of the gap to unresolved V genes and leave the rest unexplained. V, J and clone size were drawn from that table, and D and trimming were deduced from the DNA. The table for this sample lists about 260,000 clones; roughly nine tenths of them were counted only once. The ten largest clonotypes hold roughly 4% of the sample.

The TCR originated in a man between 60 and 70 years old who had recovered from COVID-19. The sequenced sample consisted of peripheral blood.

At the DNA level, the sequence is TGTGCCAGCAGCCAAGGCTACAGGGGGCGAGATACCTACGAGCAGTACTTC. Protein translation: CASSQGYRGRDTYEQYF. This chain is built from TRBV3-1 (or the pseudogene TRBV3-2) and TRBJ2-7, and 9 junction bases match TRBD1. Spanning cysteine to phenylalanine, the CDR3 consists of 17 amino acids. Only CDR3 DNA remains: 51 bases, in frame from the first base. The germline V gene (reference sequence) gives CDR1 as LGHDT and CDR2 as YNNKEL. Unmatched junction bases come to 9, with V trimmed by 1 base and J by 2 bases.